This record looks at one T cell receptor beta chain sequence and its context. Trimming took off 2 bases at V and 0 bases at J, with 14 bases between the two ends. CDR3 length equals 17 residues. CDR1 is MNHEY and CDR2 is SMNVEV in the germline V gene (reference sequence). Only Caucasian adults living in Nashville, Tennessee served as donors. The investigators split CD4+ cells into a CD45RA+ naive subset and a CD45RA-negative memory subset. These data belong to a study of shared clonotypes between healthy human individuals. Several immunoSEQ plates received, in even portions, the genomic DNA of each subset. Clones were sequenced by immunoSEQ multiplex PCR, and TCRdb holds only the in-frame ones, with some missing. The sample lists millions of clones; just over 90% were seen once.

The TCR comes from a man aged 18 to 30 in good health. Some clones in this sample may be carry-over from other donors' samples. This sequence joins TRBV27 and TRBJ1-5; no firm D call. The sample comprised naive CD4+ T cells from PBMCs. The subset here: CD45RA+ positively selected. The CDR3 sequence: CASSLKPYTHSNQPQHF. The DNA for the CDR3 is TGTGCCAGCAGTTTAAAGCCCTACACTCATAGCAATCAGCCCCAGCATTTT.